This T cell receptor (beta chain) emerged from a study of T cell responses to AZD1222 COVID-19 vaccine. Overall study findings and caveats: Baseline seropositivity occurred in only 5 to 7 AZD1222 recipients. The donor group comprised mostly white British people and more females; the analysis possibly underestimated clonal diversity. Reportedly, nearly half of unique spike TCRs recognized epitopes outside B.1.351/B.1.1.7 mutations. Breadth and depth of Spike-specific TCRs rose after two AZD1222 doses.

The CDR3 contains 11 residues. V lost 4 bases and J 2 bases, leaving 3 bases between the germline ends. Germline-derived CDR1 and CDR2 are LGHDT and YNNKEL (reference sequence). Comments on this clone: Its antigen is not identified.

The assay was immunoSEQ multiplex PCR, and TCRdb's table has in-frame clones only and misses some. The repertoire holds about 47,000 clones, 80% seen once, with roughly a fifth in the top ten. Source: peripheral blood, taken 28 days after the second dose of the MenACWY control vaccine. The rearrangement joins TRBV3-1 (or the pseudogene TRBV3-2) to TRBJ2-7; no clear D. The clonotype comes from an adult who received the MenACWY meningococcal vaccine as a control. CDR3 sequence: CASSRTYEQYF. CDR3 nucleotide sequence: TGTGCCAGCAGCCGGACCTACGAGCAGTACTTC.